The rows below give T cell receptor beta chains drawn from one sample of a study of CXCR3-negative and CXCR3-positive naive CD8 T cells. TCRdb re-called the 5' RACE reads, yielding one record per CDR3 amino acid sequence without DNA. The sample totals over 100,000 distinct CDR3 sequences. Sequenced material: naive CXCR3- CD8+ T cells from blood. Receptors originate from a human donor in good health. Some clones in this sample may be carry-over from other donors' samples. CDR3s include the opening cysteine and the closing phenylalanine or tryptophan.

j_call	v_call	cdr3_aa
TRBJ2-1	TRBV6-5	CPSSYSDYNEQFF
TRBJ2-1	TRBV6-1	CASSEARGNEQFF
TRBJ2-1	TRBV29-1	CSGVGGESGHEQFF
TRBJ1-5	TRBV29-1	CRRPGGNQPQHF
TRBJ1-5	TRBV20-1	CSARVTHSNQPQHF
TRBJ1-1	TRBV2	CASSDPSASWNTEAFF
TRBJ2-1	TRBV10-3	CAISEVLYNEQFF
TRBJ2-7	TRBV27	CASSPRQGSGEQYF
TRBJ2-1	TRBV10-2	CASRPPGLASVEQFF
TRBJ2-7	TRBV5-1	CASSQGVGAVYEQYF
TRBJ2-7	TRBV19	CASKAGTASYEQYF
TRBJ1-1	TRBV14	CASSQYQGANTEAFF
TRBJ2-7	TRBV2	CASSDLTRNEQYF
TRBJ2-3	TRBV11-2	CASSIGLAGNADTQYF
TRBJ1-2	TRBV7-9	CASSLDWAKHLYGYTF
TRBJ1-1	TRBV5-1	CASSLTGYTEAFF